What follows describes a single T cell receptor (beta chain). The V end was cut by 5 bases, the J end by 4 bases, with 14 bases between. The CDR3 covers 14 residues. The germline V gene encodes CDR1 LNHDA and CDR2 SQIVND (reference sequence). The sample belongs to a study of blood T cell repertoires in COVID-19. Study at large: Samples came from the United States, Italy and Spain, spanning acute and convalescent COVID-19. The analysed material was cDNA or gDNA that came from T cells, B-cell-depleted T cells, or PBMCs.

Authors' methods: By means of reference gene primer amplification, nucleated cell counts were estimated. Profiled with immunoSEQ multiplex PCR; TCRdb holds only in-frame clones, not every one. V, J and clone size are those of that table, while D and trimming were read from the DNA. This repertoire shows some 310,000 clones, 80% to 90% found once; its top ten account for 1%. The TCR originated in a man between 50 and 59 years old with active or convalescent COVID-19. The rearrangement joins TRBV19 to TRBJ1-1; D call uncertain. Sequenced sample: peripheral blood. CDR3 sequence: CASSGRTGGTEAFF. The DNA of the CDR3 is TGTGCCAGTAGTGGAAGAACCGGAGGCACTGAAGCTTTCTTT.